This T cell receptor (beta chain) was documented in a study of blood T cell repertoires in COVID-19. Study details: Both acute and convalescent COVID-19 samples were obtained from the United States, Italy and Spain. T cells, B-cell-depleted T cells, or PBMCs supplied cDNA or gDNA.

Germline V CDR1 and CDR2: SGHTA, FQGNSA. The CDR3 extends over 16 amino acids. V shed 3 bases, J shed 5 bases, and the junction held 10 bases outside the gene matches. Original handling: From reference gene primer amplification, estimates of nucleated cell counts were derived. TCRdb's copy holds only in-frame clones and misses some; the assay was immunoSEQ multiplex PCR. V and J calls and clone size are copied from that table; D and trimming were computed from the DNA. The sample contains about 160,000 clones, 85% of which appear only once. What was sequenced was peripheral blood. The source of this sequence is a man aged 35-49 years with acute or convalescent COVID-19. The chain links TRBV7-2 to TRBJ2-5; 9 bases are a match to TRBD2. The DNA for the CDR3 is TGTGCCAGCAGCTTGGGTGCGGGGGGGCCCGTGGAGACCCAGTACTTC. This gives the protein CASSLGAGGPVETQYF.